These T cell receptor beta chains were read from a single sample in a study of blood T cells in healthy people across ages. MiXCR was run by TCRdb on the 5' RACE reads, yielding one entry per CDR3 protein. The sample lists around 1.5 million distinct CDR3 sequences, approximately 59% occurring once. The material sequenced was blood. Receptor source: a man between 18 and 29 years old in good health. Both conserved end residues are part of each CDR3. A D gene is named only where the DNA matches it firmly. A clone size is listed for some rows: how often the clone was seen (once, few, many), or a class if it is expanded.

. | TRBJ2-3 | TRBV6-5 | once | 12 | CASSGRVDTQYF | TGTGCCAGCAGTGGACGGGTAGATACGCAGTATTTT
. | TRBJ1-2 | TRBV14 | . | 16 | CASSQDSSTGTYGYTF | TGTGCCAGCAGCCAAGATTCCTCGACAGGAACCTATGGCTACACCTTC
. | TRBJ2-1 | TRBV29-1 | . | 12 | CSVEEAGNEQFF | TGCAGCGTTGAAGAGGCGGGGAATGAGCAGTTCTTC
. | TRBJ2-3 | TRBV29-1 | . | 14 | CSVSASFSIDTQYF | TGCAGCGTTTCAGCTTCATTTTCAATAGATACGCAGTATTTT
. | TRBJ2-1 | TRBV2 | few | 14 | CASSVRLPYNEQFF | TGTGCCAGCAGTGTAAGGCTACCCTACAATGAGCAGTTCTTC
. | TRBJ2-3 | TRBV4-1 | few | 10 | CASGAVTQYF | TGCGCCAGTGGCGCGGTTACGCAGTATTTT
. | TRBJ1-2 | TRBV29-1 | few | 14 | CSAPTGSTNYGYTF | TGCAGCGCCCCAACCGGGAGCACAAACTATGGCTACACCTTC
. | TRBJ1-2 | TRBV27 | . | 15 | CASSLDWTGPYGYTF | TGTGCCAGCAGTTTAGATTGGACGGGGCCCTATGGCTACACCTTC
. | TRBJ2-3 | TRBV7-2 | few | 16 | CASSFSRDLGTDTQYF | TGTGCCAGCAGCTTCTCCCGGGACTTGGGCACAGATACGCAGTATTTT
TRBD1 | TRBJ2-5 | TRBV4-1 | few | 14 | CASSPNRGIYEQYF | TGCGCCAGCAGCCCGAACAGGGGCATCTATGAGCAGTACTTC
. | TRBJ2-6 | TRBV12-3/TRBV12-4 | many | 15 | CASSLEVTGANVLTF | TGTGCCAGCAGTTTAGAGGTAACTGGGGCCAACGTCCTGACTTTC
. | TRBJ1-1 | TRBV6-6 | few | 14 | CASSPKEENTEAFF | TGTGCCAGCAGCCCCAAGGAAGAGAACACTGAAGCTTTCTTT
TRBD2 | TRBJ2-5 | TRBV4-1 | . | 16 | CASSQPSGRAPLEQYF | TGCGCCAGCAGCCAGCCGAGCGGGAGGGCCCCTTTAGAGCAGTACTTC
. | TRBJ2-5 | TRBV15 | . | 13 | CATKTTEHEEQYF | TGTGCCACCAAAACGACGGAGCACGAGGAGCAGTACTTC
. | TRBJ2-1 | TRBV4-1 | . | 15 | CASSLRHSSYNEQFF | TGCGCCAGCAGCCTCCGACACAGCTCCTACAATGAGCAGTTCTTC
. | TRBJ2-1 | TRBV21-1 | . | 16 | CASSNGLAGTYNEQFF | TGTGCCAGCAGCAACGGACTAGCGGGGACCTACAATGAGCAGTTCTTC
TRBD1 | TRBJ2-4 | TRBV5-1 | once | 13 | CASTGTDYRIQYF | TGCGCCAGCACCGGGACAGACTATCGCATTCAGTACTTC
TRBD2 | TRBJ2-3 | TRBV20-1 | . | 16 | CSAPSGPRGSTDTQYF | TGCAGTGCTCCTAGCGGGCCAAGGGGTAGCACAGATACGCAGTATTTT
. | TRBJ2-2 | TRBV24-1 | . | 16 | CATSDEGGTNTGELFF | TGTGCCACCAGTGACGAAGGGGGGACGAACACCGGGGAGCTGTTTTTT
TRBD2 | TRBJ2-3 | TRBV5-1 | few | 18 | CASTKAGAGVLYTDTQYF | TGCGCCAGCACAAAAGCGGGCGCGGGAGTTTTGTACACAGATACGCAGTATTTT
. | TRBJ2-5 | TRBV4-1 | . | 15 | CASSQDAGREETQYF | TGCGCCAGCAGCCAAGATGCAGGCAGAGAAGAGACCCAGTACTTC
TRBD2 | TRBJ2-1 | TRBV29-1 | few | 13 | CSGRLADYNEQFF | TGCAGCGGCCGACTAGCGGACTACAATGAGCAGTTCTTC
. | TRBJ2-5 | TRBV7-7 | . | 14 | CASSVGSVGETQYF | TGTGCCAGCAGCGTAGGATCCGTCGGGGAGACCCAGTACTTC
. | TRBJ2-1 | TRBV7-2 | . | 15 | CASWEMWGKKNEQFF | TGTGCCAGCTGGGAAATGTGGGGGAAAAAGAATGAGCAGTTCTTC
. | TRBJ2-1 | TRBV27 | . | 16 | CASRIGGASRGNEQFF | TGTGCCAGCAGGATAGGGGGGGCTAGCCGGGGCAATGAGCAGTTCTTC
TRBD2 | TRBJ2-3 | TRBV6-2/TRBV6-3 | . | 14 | CASRPAGGPGTQYF | TGTGCCAGCAGACCAGCGGGAGGGCCTGGTACGCAGTATTTT
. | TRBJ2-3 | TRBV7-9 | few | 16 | CASSPPSGQHTDTQYF | TGTGCCAGCAGCCCACCCTCTGGACAGCACACAGATACGCAGTATTTT
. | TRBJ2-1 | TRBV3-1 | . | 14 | CASSLTEDSNEQFF | TGTGCCAGCAGCCTAACGGAGGACAGCAATGAGCAGTTCTTC
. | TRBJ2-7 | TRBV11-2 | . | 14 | CASSLRSIFYEQYF | TGTGCCAGCAGCTTAAGGTCTATTTTCTACGAGCAGTACTTC
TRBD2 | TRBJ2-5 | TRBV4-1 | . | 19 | CASSPLLRGSGREGETQYF | TGCGCCAGCAGCCCTCTCTTGCGCGGTAGCGGGAGGGAGGGAGAGACCCAGTACTTC
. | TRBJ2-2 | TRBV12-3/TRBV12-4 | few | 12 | CASSGDTGELFF | TGTGCCAGCAGCGGGGACACCGGGGAGCTGTTTTTT
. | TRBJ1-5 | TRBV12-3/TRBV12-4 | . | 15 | CASTSGLGLHQPQHF | TGTGCCAGCACCTCAGGACTGGGATTACATCAGCCCCAGCATTTT
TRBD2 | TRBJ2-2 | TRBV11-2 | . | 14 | CASSGLAGYGELFF | TGTGCCAGCAGCGGACTAGCGGGATATGGGGAGCTGTTTTTT
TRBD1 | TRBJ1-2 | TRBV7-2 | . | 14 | CASSPRDRAYGYTF | TGTGCCAGCAGCCCCAGGGACAGGGCCTATGGCTACACCTTC
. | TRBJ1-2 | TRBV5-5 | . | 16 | CASSSLKQPSNYGYTF | TGTGCCAGCAGCTCCTTAAAGCAACCCTCTAACTATGGCTACACCTTC
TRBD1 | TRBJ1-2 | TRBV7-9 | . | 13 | CASSPDRSRGYTF | TGTGCCAGCAGCCCGGACAGGTCTCGTGGCTACACCTTC
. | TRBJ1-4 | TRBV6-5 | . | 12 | CASSTLKSGLFF | TGTGCCAGCAGTACACTAAAAAGTGGACTGTTTTTT
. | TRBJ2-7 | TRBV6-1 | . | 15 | CASSDRGPLNYEQYF | TGTGCCAGCAGTGACAGGGGTCCACTCAACTACGAGCAGTACTTC
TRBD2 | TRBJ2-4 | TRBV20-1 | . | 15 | CSARDGTSGGAFSYF | TGCAGTGCTAGAGATGGGACTAGCGGGGGGGCATTTTCGTACTTC
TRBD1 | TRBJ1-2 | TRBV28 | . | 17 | CASSLTIRTGRSNGYTF | TGTGCCAGCAGTTTAACGATTCGGACAGGGCGCTCGAATGGCTACACCTTC
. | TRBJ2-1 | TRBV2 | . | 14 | CASSAHGGVNEQFF | TGTGCCAGCAGTGCGCACGGAGGGGTCAATGAGCAGTTCTTC
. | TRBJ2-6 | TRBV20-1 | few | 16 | CSASVASNSGANVLTF | TGCAGTGCTAGTGTAGCATCCAACTCTGGGGCCAACGTCCTGACTTTC
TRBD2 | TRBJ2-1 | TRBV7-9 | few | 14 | CASSLSGGTNEQFF | TGTGCCAGCAGCTTAAGCGGGGGGACAAATGAGCAGTTCTTC
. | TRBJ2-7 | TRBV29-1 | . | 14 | CSAVETGSPYEQYF | TGCAGCGCAGTTGAAACAGGGAGTCCCTACGAGCAGTACTTC
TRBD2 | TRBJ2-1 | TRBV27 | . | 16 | CASSLGLGISYNEQFF | TGTGCCAGCAGTTTAGGACTAGGAATCTCCTACAATGAGCAGTTCTTC
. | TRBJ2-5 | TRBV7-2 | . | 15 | CASRSTGGGRETQYF | TGTGCCAGCAGATCCACTGGGGGGGGGCGCGAGACCCAGTACTTC
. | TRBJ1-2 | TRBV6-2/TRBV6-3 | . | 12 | CASSYGQALRTF | TGTGCCAGCAGTTACGGGCAGGCCCTACGCACCTTC
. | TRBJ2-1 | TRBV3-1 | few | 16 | CASSHDQGNYYNEQFF | TGTGCCAGCAGCCATGATCAGGGGAATTATTACAATGAGCAGTTCTTC
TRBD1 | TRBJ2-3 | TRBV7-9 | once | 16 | CASSSGQGVSTDTQYF | TGTGCCAGCAGCTCCGGACAGGGGGTGAGCACAGATACGCAGTATTTT
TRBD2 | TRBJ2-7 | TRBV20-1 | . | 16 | CSADISGLADSYEQYF | TGCAGTGCTGACATCTCGGGACTAGCGGATTCATACGAGCAGTACTTC
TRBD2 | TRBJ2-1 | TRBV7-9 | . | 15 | CASSSGTSGSSGQFF | TGTGCCAGCAGCTCCGGGACTAGCGGCTCCAGTGGACAGTTCTTC
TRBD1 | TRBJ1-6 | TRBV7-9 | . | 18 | CASSSTGVPGSYNSPLHF | TGTGCCAGCAGCTCGACAGGGGTCCCCGGGTCCTATAATTCACCCCTCCACTTT
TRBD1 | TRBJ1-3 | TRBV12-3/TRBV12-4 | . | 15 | CASSGDRFSGNTIYF | TGTGCCAGCAGTGGGGACAGATTCTCTGGAAACACCATATATTTT
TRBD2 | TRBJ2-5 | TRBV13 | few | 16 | CASKLTPGGPMETQYF | TGTGCCAGCAAACTCACACCGGGAGGGCCGATGGAGACCCAGTACTTC
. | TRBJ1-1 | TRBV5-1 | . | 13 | CASSLSRLAEAFF | TGCGCCAGCAGCTTGAGCAGGCTGGCTGAAGCTTTCTTT